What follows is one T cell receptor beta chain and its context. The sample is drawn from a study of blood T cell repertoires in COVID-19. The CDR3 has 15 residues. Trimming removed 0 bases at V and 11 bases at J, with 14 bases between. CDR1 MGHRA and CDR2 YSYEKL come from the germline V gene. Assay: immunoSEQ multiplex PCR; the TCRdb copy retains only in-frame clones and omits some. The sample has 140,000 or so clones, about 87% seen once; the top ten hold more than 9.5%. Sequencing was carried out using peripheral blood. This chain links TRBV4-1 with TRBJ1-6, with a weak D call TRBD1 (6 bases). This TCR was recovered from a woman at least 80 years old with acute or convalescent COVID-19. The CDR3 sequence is CASSQDQRGLAPLHF. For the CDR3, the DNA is TGCGCCAGCAGCCAAGATCAGAGGGGGTTGGCACCCCTCCACTTT.